This paragraph reports one T cell receptor (beta chain). The antigen is unknown. This specimen comes from a study of cytomegalovirus exposure and HLA in healthy donors. Libraries were prepared by immunoSEQ multiplex PCR; TCRdb keeps only in-frame clonotypes and omits some of them. The data hold some 98,000 clones, with roughly 84% observed a single time. Study-wide findings and caveats: As was reported, the classifier diagnosed cytomegalovirus status with high specificity and sensitivity. A list of approximately 160 TCR beta chains associated with cytomegalovirus was given.

Germline V gene data show CDR1 as SNHLY and CDR2 as FYNNEI. The CDR3 extends over 16 amino acids. Trimming at V came to 7 bases and at J to 2 bases, leaving 8 bases not matched to a gene. V is TRBV2 and J is TRBJ2-6; TRBD1 matches 7 bases. The sequence derives from a man younger than 30 in good health and CMV-seropositive. The material sequenced was PBMCs. CDR3 DNA: TGTGCCAGCACCCAAAGGGGGCGAGCTGGGGCCAACGTCCTGACTTTC. The encoded protein is CASTQRGRAGANVLTF.